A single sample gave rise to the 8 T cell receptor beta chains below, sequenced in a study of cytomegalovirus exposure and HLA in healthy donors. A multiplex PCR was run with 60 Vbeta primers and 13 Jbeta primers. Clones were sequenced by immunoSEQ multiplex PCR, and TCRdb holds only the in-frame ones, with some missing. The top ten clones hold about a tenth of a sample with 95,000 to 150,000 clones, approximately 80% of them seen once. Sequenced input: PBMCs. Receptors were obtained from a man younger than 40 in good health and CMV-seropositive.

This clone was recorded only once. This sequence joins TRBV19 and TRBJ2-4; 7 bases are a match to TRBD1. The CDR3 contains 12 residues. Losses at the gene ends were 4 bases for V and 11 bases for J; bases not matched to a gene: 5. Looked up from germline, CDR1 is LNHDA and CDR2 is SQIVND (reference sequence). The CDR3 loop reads CASSKGAGVQYF. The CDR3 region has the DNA TGTGCCAGTAGTAAGGGGGCCGGGGTTCAGTACTTC.

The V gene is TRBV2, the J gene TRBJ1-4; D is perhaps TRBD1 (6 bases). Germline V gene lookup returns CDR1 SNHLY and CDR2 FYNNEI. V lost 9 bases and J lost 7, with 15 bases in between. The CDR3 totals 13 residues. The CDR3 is CARSTGLGEKLFF. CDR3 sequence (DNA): TGTGCCAGAAGTACAGGGCTGGGTGAAAAACTGTTTTTT. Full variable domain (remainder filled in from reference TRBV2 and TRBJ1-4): EPEVTQTPSHQVTQMGQEVILRCVPISNHLYFYWYRQILGQKVEFLVSFYNNEISEKSEIFDDQFSVERPDGSNFTLKIRSTKLEDSAMYFCARSTGLGEKLFFGSGTQLSVL.

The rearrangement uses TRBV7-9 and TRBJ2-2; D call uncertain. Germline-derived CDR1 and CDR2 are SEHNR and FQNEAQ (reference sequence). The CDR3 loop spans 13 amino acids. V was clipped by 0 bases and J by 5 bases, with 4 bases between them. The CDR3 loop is CASSLAHTGELFF. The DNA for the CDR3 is TGTGCCAGCAGCTTAGCCCATACCGGGGAGCTGTTTTTT.

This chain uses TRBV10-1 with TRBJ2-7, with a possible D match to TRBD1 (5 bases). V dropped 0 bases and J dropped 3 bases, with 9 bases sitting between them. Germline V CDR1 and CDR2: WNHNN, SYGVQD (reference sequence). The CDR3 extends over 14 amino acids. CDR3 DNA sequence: TGCGCCAGCAGTGAGTCGCCAGGGAACTACGAGCAGTACTTC. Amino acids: CASSESPGNYEQYF.

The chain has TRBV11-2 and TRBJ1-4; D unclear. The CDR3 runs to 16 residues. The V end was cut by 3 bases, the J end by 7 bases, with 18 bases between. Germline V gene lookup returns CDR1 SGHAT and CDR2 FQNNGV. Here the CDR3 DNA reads TGTGCCAGCAGCTTTCGTCGTGGTACAGCCAGTGAAAAACTGTTTTTT. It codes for CASSFRRGTASEKLFF.

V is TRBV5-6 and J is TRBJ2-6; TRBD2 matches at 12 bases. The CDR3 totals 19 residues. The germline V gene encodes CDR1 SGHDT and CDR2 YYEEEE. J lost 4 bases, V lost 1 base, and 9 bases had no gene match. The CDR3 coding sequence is TGTGCCAGCAGCTTGAGACTAGCGGGAGTACTCTGGGGGGCCAACGTCCTGACTTTC. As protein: CASSLRLAGVLWGANVLTF.

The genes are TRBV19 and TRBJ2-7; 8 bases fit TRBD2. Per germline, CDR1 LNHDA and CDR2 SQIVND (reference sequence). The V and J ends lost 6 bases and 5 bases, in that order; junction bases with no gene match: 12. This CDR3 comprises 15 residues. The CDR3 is CASRGGASGLHEQYF. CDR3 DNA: TGTGCCAGTAGAGGAGGGGCTAGCGGGCTGCACGAGCAGTACTTC.

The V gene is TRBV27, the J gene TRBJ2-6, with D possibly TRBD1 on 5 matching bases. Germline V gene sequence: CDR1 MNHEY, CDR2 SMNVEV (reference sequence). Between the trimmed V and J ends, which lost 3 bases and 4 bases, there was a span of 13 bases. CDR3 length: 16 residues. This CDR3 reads CASSFHRLSGANVLTF. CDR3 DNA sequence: TGTGCCAGCAGTTTCCACAGGTTATCAGGGGCCAACGTCCTGACTTTC.